This passage covers 6 T cell receptor beta chains from one sample sequenced in a study of regulatory T cells in long-lasting Graves disease. Stated time point: newly diagnosed GD, antithyroid drugs for less than 3 months. Construction of the TCR library relied on RNA isolated from PBMCs. CDR3 regions were amplified by Arm-PCR using iRepertoire HTBI primers to build TCR beta libraries. In TCRdb, the multiplex PCR reads were re-called with MiXCR into one record per CDR3 protein. The sample carries around 240,000 distinct CDR3 sequences, 18% recorded once. The sample was also reused in another study, on T cells in Graves' hyperthyroidism and ophthalmopathy.

Sequenced material: peripheral blood mononuclear cells (PBMCs), taken at new diagnosis, from a patient treated with antithyroid drugs. These receptors were obtained from a woman aged 25-40 years with Graves disease.

This clonotype has at least ten counts. This rearrangement joins TRBV12-3 or TRBV12-4 to TRBJ2-7, with D perhaps matching TRBD1 (5 bases). Trimming left V 5 bases short and J 2 bases short, with 13 bases between. The CDR3 runs 14 residues. CDR3 sequence reads: CASSGDSQTYEQYF. DNA for the CDR3: TGTGCCAGCAGTGGTGACAGCCAAACCTACGAGCAGTACTTC.

The V gene is TRBV7-2, the J gene TRBJ2-3, with 7 bases fitting TRBD2. Trimming cost V 5 bases and J 3 bases; bases outside gene matches: 8. This CDR3 has 15 residues. Germline V gene sequence: CDR1 SGHTA, CDR2 FQGNSA. CDR3 in amino acids: CASSLPGLKTDTQYF. DNA of the CDR3: TGTGCCAGCAGCCTACCGGGACTAAAAACAGATACGCAGTATTTT.

With regard to this clonotype: Mismatch with germline at one junction end may stem from a read error. The V call is TRBV27, the J call TRBJ2-5, with 14 bases lining up with TRBD2. The CDR3 runs 16 residues. The germline V gene encodes CDR1 MNHEY and CDR2 SMNVEV (reference sequence). The DNA of the CDR3 is TGTGCCAGCAGTTTGGGGACTAGCGGGGGTCCGGGGACCCGGTACTTC. This encodes CASSLGTSGGPGTRYF.

This clonotype was counted many times. The DNA for the CDR3 is TGTGCCAGCAGATGGACAGGACTAACCTACGAGCAGTACTTC. It specifies CASRWTGLTYEQYF. This chain connects TRBV2 to TRBJ2-7; TRBD1 is a possible D gene (7 bases). The V gene lost 6 bases and the J gene lost 2 bases, with 14 bases spanning the gap. The CDR3 spans 14 residues. In germline, CDR1 is SNHLY, CDR2 FYNNEI. The entire variable domain, with the rest obtained from reference TRBV2 and TRBJ2-7, is as follows: EPEVTQTPSHQVTQMGQEVILRCVPISNHLYFYWYRQILGQKVEFLVSFYNNEISEKSEIFDDQFSVERPDGSNFTLKIRSTKLEDSAMYFCASRWTGLTYEQYFGPGTRLTVT.

Regarding this clonotype: A read error is likely here: a far larger clone is one base away. The conserved phenylalanine or tryptophan is not found at the CDR3 terminus, so this likely reflects a read error. CDR3 region: CASSPRGPTGDYGYTL. The CDR3 bases are TGTGCCAGCAGCCCCCGCGGGCCGACAGGAGACTATGGCTACACCCTC. The chain combines TRBV7-3 with TRBJ1-2; D possibly corresponds to TRBD1 (6 bases). Germline V CDR1 and CDR2: SGHTA, FQGTGA. The CDR3 covers 16 residues. Trimming pared 5 bases from V and 3 bases from J, leaving 19 bases between.

This rearrangement joins TRBV12-5 to TRBJ2-3; 11 bases line up with TRBD1. V shed 6 bases, J shed 4 bases, and the junction held 3 bases outside the gene matches. Germline V gives CDR1 LGHNT, CDR2 FRNRAP. The CDR3 runs to 14 residues. In DNA, the CDR3 is TGTGCTAGTGGAAGGACAGGGGGCCCAGATACGCAGTATTTT. Translation gives CASGRTGGPDTQYF.